This TCR beta chain was observed in a study of siplizumab effects on memory and regulatory T cells. Study outcomes and limitations: Unstimulated naive T cells seemed to show more diversity than memory cells did, and they also seemed to be among the major contributors to the alloresponse.

Per sample, the assay covered 80,000 to 100,000 TCR templates. This table comes from immunoSEQ multiplex PCR, and its TCRdb copy is limited to in-frame clones, with some not included. The sample records about 87,000 clones, 94% being singletons. With regard to this clone: Its antigen is undetermined.

The receptor was derived from a human donor in good health. Sequenced: non-Treg CD4+ T cells sorted from blood.

CDR3 residues: CAINWAGDDEQFF. Written as DNA, the CDR3 is TGTGCCATCAACTGGGCAGGGGACGATGAGCAGTTCTTC. V gene TRBV5-6 combines with J gene TRBJ2-1; maybe TRBD1 (6 bases). Germline V gene data show CDR1 as SGHDT and CDR2 as YYEEEE. Trimming took off 9 bases at V and 8 bases at J, with 18 bases between the two ends. The CDR3 extends over 13 amino acids.